A single sample gave rise to the 13 T cell receptor beta chains below, sequenced in a study of T cell repertoires in ileal Crohn's disease. Time point specified: inflamed ileum from the surgical specimen. Generated by immunoSEQ multiplex PCR, the TCRdb table keeps only in-frame clones and is missing some. The sample carries about 17,000 clones, 76% recorded once. Sequenced: ileal tissue. The receptors originated from an adult with Crohn's disease.

This clone showed up just once. V is TRBV6-5 and J is TRBJ1-5, with 8 bases fitting TRBD1. The germline V gene has CDR1 MNHEY and CDR2 SVGAGI. The CDR3 is 15 amino acids. Germline trimming cut 1 base from V and 1 base from J; bases unmatched to any gene: 0. In DNA, the CDR3 is TGTGCCAGCAGTTACTACAGGGGGAGCAATCAGCCCCAGCATTTT. Encoded protein: CASSYYRGSNQPQHF.

J is TRBJ1-5 and V is TRBV10-2; D is perhaps TRBD1 (5 bases). Trimming cost V 6 bases and J 2 bases, with 14 bases left between them. Germline CDR1 and CDR2: WSHSY and SAAADI. The CDR3 is made up of 15 amino acids. This CDR3 reads CASSWGLEGNQPQHF. CDR3 in DNA: TGCGCCAGCAGCTGGGGCCTTGAGGGCAATCAGCCCCAGCATTTT.

The V gene is TRBV27, the J gene TRBJ1-4, with D maybe TRBD1 (5 bases). V lost 6 bases, J lost 7 bases, and 12 bases lay in between. Germline CDR1 is MNHEY and CDR2 is SMNVEV (reference sequence). The CDR3 sequence is 13 residues long. The CDR3 here is CASRQGLGEKLFF. The CDR3 nucleotides read TGTGCCAGCAGGCAGGGTCTCGGTGAAAAACTGTTTTTT.

The chain has TRBV7-9 and TRBJ2-2, with TRBD1 matching 7 bases. The ends lost 3 bases at V and 6 bases at J; junction bases unmatched: 19. Germline lookup yields CDR1 SEHNR and CDR2 FQNEAQ (reference sequence). This CDR3 contains 19 residues. The CDR3 DNA reads TGTGCCAGCAGCTTCCCCGGGACAGTTCTGTTTTATGACCCCGGGGAGCTGTTTTTT. This codes for CASSFPGTVLFYDPGELFF.

The chain combines TRBV4-3 with TRBJ2-1; D possibly corresponds to TRBD2 (6 bases). V gave up 1 base and J gave up 0 bases, with 13 bases separating them. Germline V gene sequence: CDR1 LGHNA, CDR2 YSLEER. The CDR3 has 17 amino acids. CDR3 coding DNA: TGCGCCAGCAGCCAAGGGATTAGCGGTAGCTCCTACAATGAGCAGTTCTTC. Translation: CASSQGISGSSYNEQFF.

This chain uses TRBV5-1 with TRBJ2-6, with D perhaps matching TRBD1 (5 bases). This CDR3 region has 18 residues. CDR1 and CDR2 from the germline V gene are SGHRS and YFSETQ. Trimming cost V 0 bases and J 0 bases, with 13 bases left between them. CDR3 sequence: CASSLAGNPSSGANVLTF. The CDR3 nucleotides are TGCGCCAGCAGCTTGGCAGGGAATCCGAGCTCTGGGGCCAACGTCCTGACTTTC. The whole variable domain, remainder taken from reference TRBV5-1 and TRBJ2-6, is KAGVTQTPRYLIKTRGQQVTLSCSPISGHRSVSWYQQTPGQGLQFLFEYFSETQRNKGNFPGRFSGRQFSNSRSEMNVSTLELGDSALYLCASSLAGNPSSGANVLTFGAGSRLTVL.

The chain links TRBV5-4 to TRBJ2-1, with 9 bases identical to TRBD2. V was pared by 4 bases and J by 4 bases, with 6 bases of the junction left unmatched. Germline V CDR1 and CDR2: SGHNT, YYREEE (reference sequence). CDR3 length: 15 amino acids. The CDR3 is CASSHQSGGYNEQFF. Written as DNA, the CDR3 is TGTGCCAGCAGCCACCAAAGCGGGGGGTACAATGAGCAGTTCTTC.

The rearrangement links TRBV6-1 to TRBJ2-5; 8 nucleotides line up with TRBD1. From germline, CDR1 is MNHNS and CDR2 SASEGT. Losses at the gene ends were 1 base for V and 1 base for J; bases not matched to a gene: 14. The CDR3 length is 19 residues. CDR3 bases: TGTGCCAGCAGTGAAGTAAATCTCGGTGCAGGGGGCTTCCAAGAGACCCAGTACTTC. The encoded protein is CASSEVNLGAGGFQETQYF.

The chain links TRBV7-2 to TRBJ2-7; the match to TRBD2 covers 10 bases. The germline V gene encodes CDR1 SGHTA and CDR2 FQGNSA. The CDR3 covers 15 residues. The ends lost 1 base at V and 6 bases at J; junction bases unmatched: 6. The CDR3 protein is CASSLERLAGVEQYF. CDR3 sequence (DNA): TGTGCCAGCAGCTTAGAACGGCTAGCGGGAGTCGAGCAGTACTTC.

J is TRBJ2-2 and V is TRBV7-9; 10 bases fit TRBD1. V gave up 6 bases and J gave up 6 bases; unmatched junction bases: 7. This CDR3 spans 15 amino acids. Germline V gene data show CDR1 as SEHNR and CDR2 as FQNEAQ (reference sequence). Written as DNA, the CDR3 is TGTGCCAGCAGAGCCGGGACAGGGGTTCCCGGGGAGCTGTTTTTT. It yields the protein CASRAGTGVPGELFF. Combining the CDR3 with reference TRBV7-9 and TRBJ2-2 gives the whole variable domain DTGVSQNPRHKITKRGQNVTFRCDPISEHNRLYWYRQTLGQGPEFLTYFQNEAQLEKSRLLSDRFSAERPKGSFSTLEIQRTEQGDSAMYLCASRAGTGVPGELFFGEGSRLTVL.

J is TRBJ2-2 and V is TRBV6-1; TRBD1 is a possible D gene (6 bases). Trimming removed 3 bases at V and 6 bases at J, with 11 bases between. The CDR3 is 14 residues long. Germline V lookup: CDR1 MNHNS, CDR2 SASEGT. The CDR3 spells CASSDRGPPGELFF. The CDR3 nucleotides are TGTGCCAGCAGTGACAGGGGTCCACCCGGGGAGCTGTTTTTT.

The J gene is TRBJ1-2, the V gene TRBV4-1, with TRBD1 identical over 9 bases. In germline, CDR1 is MGHRA, CDR2 YSYEKL. The CDR3 spans 13 residues. V shed 0 bases, J shed 11 bases, and the junction held 4 bases outside the gene matches. The CDR3 here is CASSQDYRGQYTF. The CDR3 nucleotides are TGCGCCAGCAGCCAAGATTACAGGGGGCAATACACCTTC.

This CDR3 is CASSTPLGKHYEQYF. As DNA, the CDR3 is TGTGCCAGCAGTACCCCTCTGGGGAAACACTACGAGCAGTACTTC. This sequence joins TRBV11-2 and TRBJ2-7; D is ambiguous. CDR3 size: 15 residues. Trimming removed 6 bases at V and 3 bases at J, with 18 bases between. The germline CDR1 and CDR2 sequences are SGHAT and FQNNGV.